This T cell receptor beta chain came from a study of Graves' ophthalmopathy and Graves' hyperthyroidism. Study-level background: Hyperthyroidism was classified as stable if no ophthalmopathy occurred within 18 months of follow-up.

This clonotype was seen many times. As yet, its antigen is unknown. This CDR3 has 17 residues. Germline values: CDR1 SGHTA, CDR2 FQGNSA. The trim removed 1 base at V and 6 bases at J, leaving 8 bases unmatched. RNA transcripts yielded amplified TCR beta CDR3 regions. The first-round RT-PCR employed HTBI primers together with the Qiagen OneStep RT-PCR kit. A multiplex PCR was then performed as the second round. TCRdb re-called the multiplex PCR reads with MiXCR, one entry per CDR3 protein. The repertoire holds about 590,000 distinct CDR3 sequences, with under 45% as singletons. Study results and limitations: Blood shared most expanded thyroid clonotypes above 0.001 frequency. With less than 90% sensitivity and around 81% specificity, a 13-signature model separated ophthalmopathy from stable hyperthyroidism.

This chain connects TRBV7-2 to TRBJ2-7; the match to TRBD2 covers 14 bases. The sample consisted of peripheral blood or thyroid tissue (not recorded which). This TCR was sampled from an adult man with Graves' hyperthyroidism. The DNA for the CDR3 is TGTGCCAGCAGCTTAGGCAGGGGACTAGCGGGAGTCCGCGAGCAGTACTTC. Translated: CASSLGRGLAGVREQYF.